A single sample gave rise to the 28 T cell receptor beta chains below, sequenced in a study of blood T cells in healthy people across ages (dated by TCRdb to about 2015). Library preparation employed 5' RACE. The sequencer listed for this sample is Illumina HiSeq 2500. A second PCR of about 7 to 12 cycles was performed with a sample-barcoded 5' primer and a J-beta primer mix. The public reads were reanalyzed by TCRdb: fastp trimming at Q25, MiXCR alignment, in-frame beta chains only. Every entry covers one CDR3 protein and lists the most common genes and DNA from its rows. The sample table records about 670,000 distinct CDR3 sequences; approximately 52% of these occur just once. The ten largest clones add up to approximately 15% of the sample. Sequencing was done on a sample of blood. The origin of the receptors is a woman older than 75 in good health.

In DNA form, the CDR3 reads TGCGCCAGCAGGGGGGTCCCCGGTTTCTCTTACGAGCAGTACTTC. Translation: CASRGVPGFSYEQYF. The rearrangement uses TRBV5-1 and TRBJ2-5, with D perhaps being TRBD1 or TRBD2 (5 bases each). The J call may be incorrect, as the DNA end agrees better with TRBJ2-7. Germline V gene data show CDR1 as SGHRS and CDR2 as YFSETQ. This CDR3 is built from 15 residues.

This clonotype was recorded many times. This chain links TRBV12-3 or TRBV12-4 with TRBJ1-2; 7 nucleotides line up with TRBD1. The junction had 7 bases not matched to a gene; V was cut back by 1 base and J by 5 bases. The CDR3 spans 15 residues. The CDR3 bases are TGTGCCAGCAGTTTAGGCGGGGACAGCCGTTATGGCTACACCTTC. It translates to CASSLGGDSRYGYTF.

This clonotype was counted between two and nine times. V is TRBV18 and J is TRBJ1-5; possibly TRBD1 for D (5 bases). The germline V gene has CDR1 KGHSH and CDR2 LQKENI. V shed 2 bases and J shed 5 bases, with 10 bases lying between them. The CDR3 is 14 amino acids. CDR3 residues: CASSPGGSDQPQHF. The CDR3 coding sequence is TGTGCCAGCTCACCAGGGGGGTCCGATCAGCCCCAGCATTTT. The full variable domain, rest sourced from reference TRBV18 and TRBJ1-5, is NAGVMQNPRHLVRRRGQEARLRCSPMKGHSHVYWYRQLPEEGLKFMVYLQKENIIDESGMPKERFSAEFPKEGPSILRIQQVVRGDSAAYFCASSPGGSDQPQHFGDGTRLSIL.

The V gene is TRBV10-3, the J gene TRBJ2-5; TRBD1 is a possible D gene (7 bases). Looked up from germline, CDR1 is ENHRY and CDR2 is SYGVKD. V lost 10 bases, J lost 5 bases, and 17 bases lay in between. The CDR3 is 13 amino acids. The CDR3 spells CATRGDSRETQYF. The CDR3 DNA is TGTGCCACCAGGGGGGACTCACGGGAGACCCAGTACTTC.

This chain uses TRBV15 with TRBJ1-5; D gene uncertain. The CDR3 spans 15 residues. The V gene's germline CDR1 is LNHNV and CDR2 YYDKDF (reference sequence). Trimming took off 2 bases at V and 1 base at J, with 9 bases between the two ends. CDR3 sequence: CATSRQVRSNQPQHF. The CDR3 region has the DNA TGTGCCACCAGCAGACAGGTCAGGAGCAATCAGCCCCAGCATTTT.

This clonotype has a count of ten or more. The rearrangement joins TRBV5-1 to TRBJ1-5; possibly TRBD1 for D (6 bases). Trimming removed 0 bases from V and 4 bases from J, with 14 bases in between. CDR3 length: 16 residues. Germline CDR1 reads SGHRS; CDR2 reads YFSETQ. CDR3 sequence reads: CASSLGVGQRNQPQHF. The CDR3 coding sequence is TGCGCCAGCAGCTTGGGGGTCGGACAGCGAAATCAGCCCCAGCATTTT.

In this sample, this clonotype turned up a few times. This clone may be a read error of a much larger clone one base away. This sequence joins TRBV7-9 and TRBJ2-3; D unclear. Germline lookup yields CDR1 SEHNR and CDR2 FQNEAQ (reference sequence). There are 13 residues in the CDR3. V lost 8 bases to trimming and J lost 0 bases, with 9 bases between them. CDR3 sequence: CASVGTSTDTQYF. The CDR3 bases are TGTGCCAGCGTCGGTACAAGCACAGATACGCAGTATTTT.

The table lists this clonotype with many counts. Here the CDR3 DNA reads TGTGCCAGCAGCATATATAGGACTGGAGAAGAGACCCAGTACTTC. This encodes CASSIYRTGEETQYF. The rearrangement joins TRBV5-4 to TRBJ2-5, with D possibly TRBD2 on 5 matching bases. The ends were cut back, 4 bases at V and 3 bases at J, with 16 bases in the middle. This CDR3 has 15 amino acids. Germline loops: CDR1 SGHNT, CDR2 YYREEE (reference sequence).

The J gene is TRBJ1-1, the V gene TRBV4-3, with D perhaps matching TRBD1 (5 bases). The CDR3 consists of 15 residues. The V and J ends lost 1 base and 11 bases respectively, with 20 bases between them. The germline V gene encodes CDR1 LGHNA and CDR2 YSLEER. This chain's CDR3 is CASSQVEKGWAQAFF. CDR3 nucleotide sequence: TGCGCCAGCAGCCAAGTGGAGAAGGGGTGGGCGCAGGCTTTCTTT.

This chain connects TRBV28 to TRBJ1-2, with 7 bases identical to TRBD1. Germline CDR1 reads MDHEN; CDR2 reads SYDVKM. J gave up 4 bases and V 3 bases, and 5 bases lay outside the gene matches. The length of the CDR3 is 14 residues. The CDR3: CASSLTGSRYGYTF. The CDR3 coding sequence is TGTGCCAGCAGTTTGACAGGGAGTCGCTATGGCTACACCTTC.

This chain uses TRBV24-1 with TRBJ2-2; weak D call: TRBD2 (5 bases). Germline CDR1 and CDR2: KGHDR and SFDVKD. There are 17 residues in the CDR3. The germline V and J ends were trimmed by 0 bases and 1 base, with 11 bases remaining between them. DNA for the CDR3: TGTGCCACCAGTGATTTGTTCGGACTTCTGAACACCGGGGAGCTGTTTTTT. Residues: CATSDLFGLLNTGELFF.

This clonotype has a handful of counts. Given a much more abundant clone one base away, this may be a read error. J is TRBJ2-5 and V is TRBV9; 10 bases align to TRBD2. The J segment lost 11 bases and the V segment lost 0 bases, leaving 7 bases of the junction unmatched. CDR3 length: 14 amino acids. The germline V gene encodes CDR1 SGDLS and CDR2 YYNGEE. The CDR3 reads CASSVGLAGGEQYF. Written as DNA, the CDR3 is TGTGCCAGCAGCGTAGGTTTAGCGGGAGGTGAGCAGTACTTC.

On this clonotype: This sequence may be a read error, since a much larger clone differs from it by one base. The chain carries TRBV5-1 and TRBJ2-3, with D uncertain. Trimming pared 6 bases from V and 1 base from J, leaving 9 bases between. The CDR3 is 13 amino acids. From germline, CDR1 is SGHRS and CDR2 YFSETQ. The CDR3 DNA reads TGCGCCAGCAACCTGAGTGGCACAGATACGCAGTATTTT. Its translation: CASNLSGTDTQYF.

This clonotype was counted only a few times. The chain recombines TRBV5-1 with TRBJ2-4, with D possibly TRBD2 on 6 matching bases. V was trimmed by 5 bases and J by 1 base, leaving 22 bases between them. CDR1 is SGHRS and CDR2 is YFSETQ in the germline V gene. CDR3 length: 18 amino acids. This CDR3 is CASRSSGPGDFAKNIQYF. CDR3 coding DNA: TGCGCCAGCAGGAGTTCGGGTCCCGGGGACTTTGCCAAAAACATTCAGTACTTC. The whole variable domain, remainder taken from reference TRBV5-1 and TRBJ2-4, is KAGVTQTPRYLIKTRGQQVTLSCSPISGHRSVSWYQQTPGQGLQFLFEYFSETQRNKGNFPGRFSGRQFSNSRSEMNVSTLELGDSALYLCASRSSGPGDFAKNIQYFGAGTRLSVL.

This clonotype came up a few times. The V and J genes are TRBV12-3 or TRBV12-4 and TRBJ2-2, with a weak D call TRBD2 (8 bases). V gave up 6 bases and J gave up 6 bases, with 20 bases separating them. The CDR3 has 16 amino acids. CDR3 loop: CASSRGTVAGPGELFF. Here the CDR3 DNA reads TGTGCCAGCAGCCGTGGGACAGTAGCGGGGCCCGGGGAGCTGTTTTTT.

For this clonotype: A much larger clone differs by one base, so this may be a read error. The CDR3 DNA reads as TGTGCCAGCAGCTTGGGGCAGGTCTACAATGAGCAGTACTTC. It encodes CASSLGQVYNEQYF. The V gene is TRBV5-5, the J gene TRBJ2-1; no reliable D call. The J call may be faulty, since TRBJ2-7 better matches the DNA end. The germline CDR1 and CDR2 sequences are SGHKS and YYEKEE (reference sequence). There are 14 residues in the CDR3.

The CDR3 loop is CASSLEWTSGNQFF. For the CDR3, the DNA is TGTGCCAGCAGCTTAGAGTGGACTAGCGGAAACCAGTTCTTC. The V and J genes are TRBV7-6 and TRBJ2-1, with 10 bases identical to TRBD2. Losses at the gene ends were 1 base for V and 13 bases for J; bases not matched to a gene: 7. Germline lookup yields CDR1 SGHVS and CDR2 FNYEAQ. The CDR3 is 14 residues long.

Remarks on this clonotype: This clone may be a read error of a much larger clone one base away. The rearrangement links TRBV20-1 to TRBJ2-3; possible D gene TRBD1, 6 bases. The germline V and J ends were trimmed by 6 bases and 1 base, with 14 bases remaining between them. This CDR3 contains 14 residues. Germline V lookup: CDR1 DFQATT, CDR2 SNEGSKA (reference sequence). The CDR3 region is CSAYYRVGTDTQYF. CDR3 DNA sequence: TGCAGTGCGTACTACAGGGTAGGCACAGATACGCAGTATTTT.

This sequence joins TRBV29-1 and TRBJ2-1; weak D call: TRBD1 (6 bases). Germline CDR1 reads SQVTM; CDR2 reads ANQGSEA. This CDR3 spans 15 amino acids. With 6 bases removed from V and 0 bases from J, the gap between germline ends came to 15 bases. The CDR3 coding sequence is TGCAGCGTGAGGACCCGGGACAACTCCTACAATGAGCAGTTCTTC. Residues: CSVRTRDNSYNEQFF.

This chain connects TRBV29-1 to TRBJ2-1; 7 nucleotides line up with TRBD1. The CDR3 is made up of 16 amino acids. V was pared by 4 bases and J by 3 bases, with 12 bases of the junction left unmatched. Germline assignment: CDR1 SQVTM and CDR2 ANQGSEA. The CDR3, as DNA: TGCAGCGTTGTTTTGAAGGGGGCCCAATACTACAATGAGCAGTTCTTC. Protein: CSVVLKGAQYYNEQFF.

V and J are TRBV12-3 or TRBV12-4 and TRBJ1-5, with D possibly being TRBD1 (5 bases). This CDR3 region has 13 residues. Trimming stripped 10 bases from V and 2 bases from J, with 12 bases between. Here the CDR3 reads CATRQGGNQPQHF. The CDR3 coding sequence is TGTGCCACCCGGCAGGGCGGCAATCAGCCCCAGCATTTT.

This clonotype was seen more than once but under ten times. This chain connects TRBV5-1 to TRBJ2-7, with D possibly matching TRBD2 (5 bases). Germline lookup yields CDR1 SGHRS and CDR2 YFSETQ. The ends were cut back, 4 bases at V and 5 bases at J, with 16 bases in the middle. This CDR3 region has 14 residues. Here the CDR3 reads CASSLAQIGDEQYF. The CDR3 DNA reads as TGCGCCAGCAGCCTAGCCCAGATCGGGGACGAGCAGTACTTC.

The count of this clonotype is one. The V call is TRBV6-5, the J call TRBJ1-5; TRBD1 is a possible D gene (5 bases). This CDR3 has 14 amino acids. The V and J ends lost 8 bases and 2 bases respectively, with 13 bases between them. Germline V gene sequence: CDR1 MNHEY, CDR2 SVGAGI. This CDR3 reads CASWQGAGNQPQHF. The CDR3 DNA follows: TGTGCCAGCTGGCAGGGTGCAGGCAATCAGCCCCAGCATTTT.

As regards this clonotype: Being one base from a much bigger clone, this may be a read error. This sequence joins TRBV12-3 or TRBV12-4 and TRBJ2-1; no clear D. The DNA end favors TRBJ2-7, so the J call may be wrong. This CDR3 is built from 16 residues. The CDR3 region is CASSFSPPFSYNEQYF. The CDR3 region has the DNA TGTGCCAGCAGTTTCTCCCCGCCCTTCTCCTACAATGAGCAGTACTTC.

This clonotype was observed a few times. The CDR3, as DNA: TGTGCCTGGAGTCAAACGGCCGGATTTTTGGCTTTCTTT. Its protein is CAWSQTAGFLAFF. V gene TRBV30 combines with J gene TRBJ1-1; D not resolved. Germline CDR1 reads GTSNPN; CDR2 reads SVGIG (reference sequence). The V end lost 2 bases, the J end lost 11 bases, and 18 bases lay between the germline ends. CDR3 size: 13 residues.

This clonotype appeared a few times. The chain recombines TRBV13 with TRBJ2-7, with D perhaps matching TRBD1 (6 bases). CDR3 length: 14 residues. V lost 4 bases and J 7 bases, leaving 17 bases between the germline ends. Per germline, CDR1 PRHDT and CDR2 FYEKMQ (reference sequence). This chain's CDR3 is CASSYWTDSREQYF. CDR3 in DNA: TGTGCCAGCAGCTACTGGACAGACAGTCGAGAGCAGTACTTC.

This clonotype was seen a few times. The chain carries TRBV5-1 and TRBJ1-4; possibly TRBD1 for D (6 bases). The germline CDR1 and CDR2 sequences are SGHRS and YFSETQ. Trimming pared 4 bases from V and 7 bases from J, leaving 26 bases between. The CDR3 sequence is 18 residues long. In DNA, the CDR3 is TGCGCCAGCAGCCCTGGACAGATCTTGAGTTCGATGGGTGAAAAACTGTTTTTT. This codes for CASSPGQILSSMGEKLFF. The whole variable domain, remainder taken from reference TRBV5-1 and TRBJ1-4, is KAGVTQTPRYLIKTRGQQVTLSCSPISGHRSVSWYQQTPGQGLQFLFEYFSETQRNKGNFPGRFSGRQFSNSRSEMNVSTLELGDSALYLCASSPGQILSSMGEKLFFGSGTQLSVL.

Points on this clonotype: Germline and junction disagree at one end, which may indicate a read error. CDR3 coding DNA: TGCAGTGCGACTTACAGTGAGCAGTTCTTC. Protein: CSATYSEQFF. The chain recombines TRBV20-1 with TRBJ2-1; D is unresolved. Germline CDR1 is DFQATT and CDR2 is SNEGSKA (reference sequence). The CDR3 runs 10 residues.